This TCR beta chain came from a study of T cell responses to AZD1222 COVID-19 vaccine. Assay: immunoSEQ multiplex PCR; the TCRdb copy retains only in-frame clones and omits some. The sample has tens of thousands of clones, approximately 87% seen once. This CDR3 spans 12 amino acids. Germline CDR1 and CDR2: MDHEN and SYDVKM. V lost 3 bases and J lost 13, with 10 bases in between. The receptor's source is an adult in good health. This rearrangement joins TRBV28 to TRBJ1-6; D unresolved. The sequencing used peripheral blood, collected on day 0 of AZD1222 vaccination. This CDR3 reads CASSFPSSPLHF. The CDR3 DNA sequence: TGTGCCAGCAGTTTTCCCAGTTCGCCCCTCCACTTT.